This T cell receptor beta chain was recovered during a study of shared clonotypes between healthy human individuals. Study at large: Three CD4 naive, three CD4 memory, two CD8 naive and one CD8 memory plate were used per donor.

Study-wide points: Sorted-subset samples were not fully sequenced, rarefaction indicated. Sharing across four donors was seen in 4% to 5.5% of naive CD4 clonotypes. In this cohort, only blood was sampled, and tissue repertoires likely differ.

About this clone itself: The antigen is undetermined.

Naive-designated CD8 cells lacked CD45RO, were positively enriched for CCR7, and omitted terminally differentiated effector memory CD45RA+ cells. This CDR3 has 17 residues. V gave up 2 bases and J gave up 2 bases, with 19 bases separating them. The data were produced by immunoSEQ multiplex PCR, yet TCRdb's version contains in-frame clones alone and is incomplete. Of roughly 2 million clones detected, about 94% appear once; the ten largest clones hold about 1.1%. The specimen was naive CD8+ T cells sorted from blood. The receptor was derived from a man aged 18 to 30 in good health. V usage is TRBV5-3 and J usage is TRBJ1-2, with D possibly being TRBD1 (6 bases). TRBV5-3 is sorted into the ORF group, with uncertain function. CDR3 in DNA: TGTGCCAGAAGCTTTGTAGGGGGATTTCCCCTAAACTATGGCTACACCTTC. As protein: CARSFVGGFPLNYGYTF.